What follows are 5 T cell receptor beta chains derived from one specimen sequenced in a study of cytomegalovirus exposure and HLA in healthy donors. The PCR was carried out with 60 Vbeta primers and 13 Jbeta primers. Sequenced by immunoSEQ multiplex PCR; TCRdb stores in-frame clones only, minus some. In the table there are 100,000 or so clones, 76% of which are singletons. The sample comprised PBMCs. These TCRs come from a man aged 40-55 years in good health and CMV-seronegative.

This clone was counted only a few times. The chain couples TRBV27 to TRBJ2-1, with 11 bases lining up with TRBD2. V was pared by 6 bases and J by 7 bases, with 11 bases of the junction left unmatched. This CDR3 is 16 amino acids long. Germline lookup yields CDR1 MNHEY and CDR2 SMNVEV (reference sequence). This chain's CDR3 is CASRGLAGSLGNEQFF. The CDR3 DNA sequence: TGTGCCAGCAGAGGACTAGCGGGCTCCCTGGGGAATGAGCAGTTCTTC.

The chain has TRBV19 and TRBJ2-7, with D maybe TRBD1 (5 bases). The V end lost 0 bases, the J end lost 7 bases, and 13 bases lay between the germline ends. This CDR3 has 14 residues. CDR1 and CDR2 from the germline V gene are LNHDA and SQIVND (reference sequence). DNA for the CDR3: TGTGCCAGTAGTATAGACCAGGGTCGGCGGGAGCAGTACTTC. Amino acids: CASSIDQGRREQYF.

The chain joins TRBV29-1 to TRBJ2-2; 10 bases match TRBD2. The CDR3 loop spans 14 amino acids. Germline-derived CDR1 and CDR2 are SQVTM and ANQGSEA. Trimming at V came to 5 bases and at J to 4 bases, leaving 4 bases not matched to a gene. The CDR3 nucleotides are TGCAGCGTTAGAGCGGGGGGGCGCACCGGGGAGCTGTTTTTT. Translating gives CSVRAGGRTGELFF.

This clone came up a few times. The gene calls are TRBV7-9 and TRBJ1-2; 7 nucleotides line up with TRBD1. The length of the CDR3 is 15 residues. Trimming removed 5 bases from V and 9 bases from J; junction bases left unmatched: 15. Germline V gene data show CDR1 as SEHNR and CDR2 as FQNEAQ (reference sequence). The CDR3 sequence: CASSLGTRQGGSYTF. The DNA of the CDR3 is TGTGCCAGCAGCCTAGGAACGAGACAGGGAGGAAGCTACACCTTC.

CDR3 sequence (DNA): TGTGCCAGCAGCGTACGGGACAGGGTGTGGTTGGATCAGCCCCAGCATTTT. As protein: CASSVRDRVWLDQPQHF. This chain connects TRBV21-1 to TRBJ1-5; the table's D call of TRBD1 was not tested on the DNA. TRBV21-1 is deemed a pseudogene. This CDR3 spans 17 amino acids.